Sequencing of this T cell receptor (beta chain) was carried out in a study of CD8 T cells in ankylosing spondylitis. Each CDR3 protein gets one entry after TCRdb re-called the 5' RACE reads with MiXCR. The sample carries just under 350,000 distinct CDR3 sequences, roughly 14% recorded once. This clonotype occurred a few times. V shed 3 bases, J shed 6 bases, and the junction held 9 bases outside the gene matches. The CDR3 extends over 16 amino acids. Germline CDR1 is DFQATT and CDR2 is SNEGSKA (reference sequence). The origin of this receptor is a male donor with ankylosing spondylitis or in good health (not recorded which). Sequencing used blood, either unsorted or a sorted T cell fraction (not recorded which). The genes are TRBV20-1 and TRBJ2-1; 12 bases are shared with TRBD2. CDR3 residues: CSASLAGGPNINEQFF. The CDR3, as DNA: TGCAGTGCTAGTCTAGCGGGGGGGCCTAATATCAATGAGCAGTTCTTC.